Following are 16 T cell receptor beta chains from one sample sequenced in a study of Graves' ophthalmopathy and Graves' hyperthyroidism. As the template, RNA transcripts were used to amplify TCR beta CDR3 regions. RT-PCR was first run with HTBI primers, then multiplex PCR in a second round. MiXCR, run by TCRdb on the multiplex PCR reads, gives a single entry per CDR3 protein. The sample lists 200,000 to 250,000 distinct CDR3 sequences, about 22% occurring once. Sequencing was performed on peripheral blood. The receptors derive from a woman in her forties or fifties with Graves' ophthalmopathy.

The chain uses TRBV6-1 and TRBJ1-1, with a tentative D call TRBD1 (5 bases). V was cut by 6 bases and J by 1 base, with 18 bases left in between. Germline-derived CDR1 and CDR2 are MNHNS and SASEGT. CDR3 size: 16 residues. The CDR3 is CASSRQGRATNTEAFF. The CDR3 DNA follows: TGTGCCAGCAGCCGCCAAGGCAGGGCTACGAACACTGAAGCTTTCTTT.

This clonotype was picked up many times. The rearrangement uses TRBV27 and TRBJ1-2; D is uncertain. Between the trimmed V and J ends, which lost 2 bases and 0 bases, there was a span of 7 bases. The CDR3 is made up of 14 amino acids. Germline assignment: CDR1 MNHEY and CDR2 SMNVEV (reference sequence). The CDR3 DNA follows: TGTGCCAGCAGTTTACACAGTGCTAACTATGGCTACACCTTC. Amino acids: CASSLHSANYGYTF.

The table lists this clonotype with many counts. This rearrangement joins TRBV4-1 to TRBJ1-2; weak D call: TRBD1 (5 bases). Looked up from germline, CDR1 is MGHRA and CDR2 is YSYEKL. The CDR3 covers 16 residues. Trimming took 0 bases from V and 5 from J, leaving 16 bases between them. The chain's CDR3 is CASSQDFPGPSYGYTF. In DNA, the CDR3 is TGCGCCAGCAGCCAAGACTTCCCGGGACCATCTTATGGCTACACCTTC.

The chain combines TRBV4-1 with TRBJ2-7, with 7 bases identical to TRBD2. V lost 4 bases and J lost 4; bases outside the gene matches: 13. The V gene's germline CDR1 is MGHRA and CDR2 YSYEKL. The CDR3 loop spans 16 amino acids. This CDR3 reads CASSPRLAGERYEQYF. CDR3 DNA sequence: TGCGCCAGCAGCCCGCGGCTGGCGGGGGAAAGGTACGAGCAGTACTTC.

This clonotype was found a few times. The genes are TRBV14 and TRBJ2-5; 9 positions match TRBD1. In germline, CDR1 is SGHDN, CDR2 FVKESK. The CDR3 contains 13 residues. The J segment lost 8 bases and the V segment lost 4 bases, leaving 5 bases of the junction unmatched. For the CDR3, the DNA is TGTGCCAGCAGCCCGGGACAGGGATTAACCCAGTACTTC. It translates to CASSPGQGLTQYF.

This clonotype was detected ten times or more. The V gene is TRBV19, the J gene TRBJ1-2, with D uncertain. CDR1 is LNHDA, CDR2 SQIVND, per germline (reference sequence). V dropped 7 bases and J dropped 8 bases, with 17 bases sitting between them. This CDR3 is built from 13 residues. The CDR3 is CASNNQPKDGYTF. For the CDR3, the DNA is TGTGCCAGTAATAACCAGCCGAAAGACGGCTACACCTTC.

Concerning this clonotype itself: A single base separates this from a much larger clone, so it may be a read error. V is TRBV27 and J is TRBJ2-7, with 13 bases lining up with TRBD2. In germline, CDR1 is MNHEY, CDR2 SMNVEV (reference sequence). The CDR3 covers 15 residues. In DNA form, the CDR3 reads TGTGTCAGCAGTTCTCGACTAGCGGGAGGTTACGAGCAGTACTTC. Translation gives CVSSSRLAGGYEQYF.

At least ten counts were recorded for this clonotype. V usage is TRBV10-1 and J usage is TRBJ2-7, with 7 positions matching TRBD2. The CDR3 is 13 residues long. J gave up 4 bases and V 8 bases, and 8 bases lay outside the gene matches. Germline loops: CDR1 WNHNN, CDR2 SYGVQD (reference sequence). The CDR3 coding sequence is TGCGCCAGCCGAGAGCGGGACGGATACGAGCAGTACTTC. It specifies CASRERDGYEQYF.

This clonotype was counted many times. The chain employs TRBV20-1 and TRBJ2-5; 12 nucleotides line up with TRBD1. CDR1 is DFQATT, CDR2 SNEGSKA, per germline (reference sequence). Trimming cost V 5 bases and J 10 bases; bases outside gene matches: 17. The CDR3 runs 16 residues. CDR3 loop: CSAAGTGGWVGKDQYF. For the CDR3, the DNA is TGCAGTGCTGCGGGGACAGGGGGCTGGGTGGGCAAAGACCAGTACTTC.

This clonotype was picked up many times. This chain uses TRBV4-1 with TRBJ1-1; 7 positions match TRBD1. CDR3 length equals 15 residues. J gave up 0 bases and V 2 bases, and 3 bases lay outside the gene matches. Germline lookup yields CDR1 MGHRA and CDR2 YSYEKL. The DNA for the CDR3 is TGCGCCAGCAGCCAAATAGGGGGCTTGAACACTGAAGCTTTCTTT. Translated, it gives CASSQIGGLNTEAFF.

This clonotype has at least ten counts. The chain joins TRBV12-3 or TRBV12-4 to TRBJ1-1; D unresolved. CDR3 length: 15 residues. Trimming stripped 8 bases from V and 5 bases from J, with 21 bases between. CDR3 nucleotides: TGTGCCAGCGCCTCCCCGTTGATTAGGCGGACTGAAGCTTTCTTT. It codes for CASASPLIRRTEAFF.

In its sample, this clonotype was seen many times. The chain links TRBV5-1 to TRBJ1-5; 7 bases fit TRBD1. After removal of 4 bases from V and 4 bases from J, the junction contained 8 bases not matched to a gene. Germline V gene lookup returns CDR1 SGHRS and CDR2 YFSETQ. This CDR3 spans 15 amino acids. DNA of the CDR3: TGCGCCAGCAGCCGAACTACAGGGGAGAATCAGCCCCAGCATTTT. Protein product: CASSRTTGENQPQHF.

V is TRBV12-3 or TRBV12-4 and J is TRBJ2-5; 8 positions match TRBD2. With 3 bases clipped from V and 4 bases from J, the junction kept 4 bases outside the gene matches. The CDR3 is 14 amino acids. CDR3: CASSFPSGGETQYF. The CDR3 DNA reads TGTGCCAGCAGTTTCCCGAGCGGGGGAGAGACCCAGTACTTC.

There are many counts of this clonotype. The chain recombines TRBV5-1 with TRBJ2-5; no definite D call. The CDR3 is 12 amino acids. The V gene's germline CDR1 is SGHRS and CDR2 YFSETQ. V was trimmed by 4 bases and J by 4 bases, leaving 8 bases between them. In DNA, the CDR3 is TGCGCCAGCAGCGAGAGGCGAGAGACCCAGTACTTC. Encoded protein: CASSERRETQYF.

There are many counts of this clonotype. At one boundary the junction diverges from the germline segment, which might be a read error. The chain couples TRBV4-1 to TRBJ1-2, with D unclear. Per the germline V gene, CDR1 is MGHRA and CDR2 is YSYEKL. The CDR3 has 13 amino acids. CDR3 loop: CASSPMTNYGHTF. The CDR3 coding sequence is TGCGCCAGCAGCCCCATGACAAACTATGGCCACACCTTC.

This clonotype was picked up many times. V is TRBV7-2 and J is TRBJ2-7, with D hard to call. CDR1 is SGHTA, CDR2 FQGNSA, per germline. The CDR3 totals 13 residues. The V and J ends lost 5 bases and 6 bases respectively, with 14 bases between them. CDR3 amino acids: CASSPSFAVEQYF. The CDR3 DNA reads as TGTGCCAGCAGCCCGTCATTCGCTGTCGAGCAGTACTTC.